This is a list of T cell receptor beta chains from one sample in a study of identical twins. TCRdb analysed the 5' RACE reads with MiXCR anew, one entry per CDR3 protein. The profile shows 550,000 to 800,000 distinct CDR3 sequences, roughly 6.6% of them singletons. This sample was shared with a second study, whose subject was yellow fever vaccine responses in identical twins.

Material for sequencing was PBMCs. All receptors come from a woman between 18 and 30 years old in good health. Each CDR3 is given with its conserved first and last residue. D genes are given only for firm matches. Expanded clones get a size class; other rows say once, few or many, or leave the size out.

many	TRBV12-3/TRBV12-4	TRBJ2-7	-	TGTGCCAGCAGCCCCGTGGACATTTACTACGAGCAGTACTTC	CASSPVDIYYEQYF
-	TRBV28	TRBJ2-1	TRBD2	TGTGCCAGCAGTCCTCCCCGACTAGCGGGGGCCTACAATGAGCAGTTCTTC	CASSPPRLAGAYNEQFF
few	TRBV20-1	TRBJ2-3	TRBD1	TGCAGTGCTAGAGGGAACAGGGGAACAGATACGCAGTATTTT	CSARGNRGTDTQYF
-	TRBV5-6	TRBJ2-1	TRBD2	TGTGCCAGCAGCTTCACTAGCGGAGGCGTGTCCTACAATGAGCAGTTCTTC	CASSFTSGGVSYNEQFF
-	TRBV27	TRBJ2-5	-	TGTGCCAGCAGTTTATCATCGGGAGAGGCTGGGCAGACCCAGTACTTC	CASSLSSGEAGQTQYF
few	TRBV7-7	TRBJ2-3	-	TGTGCCAGCAGCTTAGGGACGCTAGATACGCAGTATTTT	CASSLGTLDTQYF
many	TRBV5-1	TRBJ2-7	-	TGCGCCAGCAGCTTGGTTGCAGCAGACTACGAGCAGTACTTC	CASSLVAADYEQYF
many	TRBV28	TRBJ1-1	TRBD1	TGTGCCAGCAGTTGGGGACAGGGGGACACTGAAGCTTTCTTT	CASSWGQGDTEAFF
-	TRBV3-1	TRBJ2-3	TRBD2	TGTGCCAGCAGCCAGCTAGCGGGGGACTTCACAGATACGCAGTATTTT	CASSQLAGDFTDTQYF
few	TRBV14	TRBJ2-1	-	TGTGCCAGCAGCCAAGATCCGGGAAGCTCCTACAATGAGCAGTTCTTC	CASSQDPGSSYNEQFF
many	TRBV20-1	TRBJ2-7	-	TGCAGTGCTCGACCAGGAGAGTCGAGTGAGCAGTACTTC	CSARPGESSEQYF
many	TRBV7-6	TRBJ2-3	-	TGTGCCAGCAGCTTAGTAGGGCAGGCTGCAACAGATACGCAGTATTTT	CASSLVGQAATDTQYF
-	TRBV20-1	TRBJ1-6	-	TGCAGTGCTAGAGACCTGGGCCGCCCGGGACAACAAAATTCACCCCTCCACTTT	CSARDLGRPGQQNSPLHF
-	TRBV29-1	TRBJ2-1	-	TGCAGCGTTGAAGATCGTGACAGATATAGGGCGGGGCAGAGCTCCTACAATGAGCAGTTCTTC	CSVEDRDRYRAGQSSYNEQFF
-	TRBV7-9	TRBJ1-1	-	TGTGCCAGCAGCTTAGAAGGGGTCGCGAACACTGAAGCTTTCTTT	CASSLEGVANTEAFF
few	TRBV7-2	TRBJ2-3	TRBD2	TGTGCCAGCAGCTTAGCGGGACTAGCGGGGGGGCAAGATACGCAGTATTTT	CASSLAGLAGGQDTQYF
-	TRBV12-3/TRBV12-4	TRBJ2-3	-	TGTGCCAGCAGTTTTAGGACAGAGACGTTAAGGGCGCAGTATTTT	CASSFRTETLRAQYF
few	TRBV11-2	TRBJ2-3	-	TGTGCCAGCAGCTTAAATCCCTCGGGGGAAACCGGAGATACGCAGTATTTT	CASSLNPSGETGDTQYF
few	TRBV18	TRBJ2-2	-	TGTGCCAGCTCACCAAGGTCCGATACCGGGGAGCTGTTTTTT	CASSPRSDTGELFF
-	TRBV10-3	TRBJ2-3	-	TGTGCCATCGGAACCGGGACTCCAGGCACAGATACGCAGTATTTT	CAIGTGTPGTDTQYF
-	TRBV10-2	TRBJ2-7	TRBD2	TGCGCCAGCAGTGAGTTCCGCGGTAGGGCTAGCGGGAGCTACGAGCAGTACTTC	CASSEFRGRASGSYEQYF
-	TRBV20-1	TRBJ1-4	TRBD1	TGCAGTGCTAGGCGAGGGACAGGGGGCGAAGATGAAAAACTGTTTTTT	CSARRGTGGEDEKLFF
-	TRBV10-3	TRBJ2-7	TRBD2	TGTGCCATCACCATTAGCGGGAGTCTCCACGAGCAGTACTTC	CAITISGSLHEQYF
few	TRBV18	TRBJ2-1	-	TGTGCCAGCTCACCAGGCAGATACTACAATGAGCAGTTCTTC	CASSPGRYYNEQFF
-	TRBV18	TRBJ2-2	TRBD1	TGTGCCAGCTCACCTACGACGCCAGAGACAGGGACGAACACCGGGGAGCTGTTTTTT	CASSPTTPETGTNTGELFF
-	TRBV3-1	TRBJ2-3	TRBD2	TGTGCCAGCAGCCAAGACAAGACTAGCGGGAGCACAGATACGCAGTATTTT	CASSQDKTSGSTDTQYF
few	TRBV7-3	TRBJ2-3	-	TGTGCCAGCAGCTTTCGACCGAGCACAGATACGCAGTATTTT	CASSFRPSTDTQYF
many	TRBV6-1	TRBJ1-5	-	TGTGCCAGCAGGAGAGGGACGACTCAGCCCCAGCATTTT	CASRRGTTQPQHF
many	TRBV12-3/TRBV12-4	TRBJ1-1	-	TGTGCCAGCAGTCCTACGGGCCTGAACACTGAAGCTTTCTTT	CASSPTGLNTEAFF
-	TRBV6-1	TRBJ2-7	-	TGTGCCAGCAGCGAAGGGGCGGGTGCGTACGACCAGTACTTC	CASSEGAGAYDQYF
-	TRBV10-3	TRBJ1-1	-	TGTGCCATCACGAAGGGGGGCAACACTGAAGCTTTCTTT	CAITKGGNTEAFF
few	TRBV19	TRBJ2-7	-	TGTGCCAGTAGTACCTCAGCAGGATACGAGCAGTACTTC	CASSTSAGYEQYF
few	TRBV5-5	TRBJ1-2	-	TGTGCCAGCAGCACAGGACCCGACCCCTACTATGGCTACACCTTC	CASSTGPDPYYGYTF
-	TRBV27	TRBJ2-1	-	TGTGCCAGCAGTTTCAGACCTTTGGGAGAGCAGTTCTTC	CASSFRPLGEQFF
many	TRBV7-8	TRBJ2-1	TRBD1	TGTGCCAGCAGCTTTGGACGACCCAGGGGGCAGTGGAATGAGCAGTTCTTC	CASSFGRPRGQWNEQFF
few	TRBV12-3/TRBV12-4	TRBJ2-3	TRBD2	TGTGCCAGCAGATCCGGGACTAGTATAGATACGCAGTATTTT	CASRSGTSIDTQYF
few	TRBV6-2/TRBV6-3	TRBJ1-2	-	TGTGCCAGCAGTTACTTAGGTGGCGCGGGTGGCTACACCTTC	CASSYLGGAGGYTF
few	TRBV27	TRBJ2-3	TRBD2	TGTGCCAGCAGTCCGGACGTAGCGGGGGGGAGCACAGATACGCAGTATTTT	CASSPDVAGGSTDTQYF
-	TRBV9	TRBJ2-1	TRBD2	TGTGCCAGCAGCGTAGGTAGCGGGAGGGGGAGCACTGAGCAGTTCTTC	CASSVGSGRGSTEQFF
many	TRBV4-1	TRBJ2-1	-	TGCGCCAGCAGCCAAGCACACCTCTCCTACAATGAGCAGTTCTTC	CASSQAHLSYNEQFF
-	TRBV6-6	TRBJ2-1	-	TGTGCCAGCAGTTACCCGGGCGAGCAGTTCTTC	CASSYPGEQFF
-	TRBV15	TRBJ2-1	-	TGTGCCACCAGCAGAGATCTAAATCGCAATGAGCAGTTCTTC	CATSRDLNRNEQFF
many	TRBV3-1	TRBJ2-2	-	TGTGCCACCGCCGGTCCTCTGAACACCGGGGAGCTGTTTTTT	CATAGPLNTGELFF
-	TRBV5-1	TRBJ2-7	TRBD1	TGCGCCAGCAGCCCCAAAGGACAGGAAGGTGGGTACGAGCAGTACTTC	CASSPKGQEGGYEQYF
few	TRBV29-1	TRBJ2-1	TRBD2	TGCAGCGTGGGGGGGACTAGCCCGCCGACCTACAATGAGCAGTTCTTC	CSVGGTSPPTYNEQFF
-	TRBV5-6	TRBJ2-3	TRBD2	TGTGCCAGCAGCTCCATCCCCGGGAGGGCCGAAGATACGCAGTATTTT	CASSSIPGRAEDTQYF
few	TRBV6-2/TRBV6-3	TRBJ2-1	TRBD2	TGTGCCAGCAGTTACGGACTAGCGGGGGGGAGGGATGAGCAGTTCTTC	CASSYGLAGGRDEQFF
-	TRBV29-1	TRBJ2-1	-	TGCAGCACTCAACGGGTGGACCAGACCTACAATGAGCAGTTCTTC	CSTQRVDQTYNEQFF
many	TRBV7-9	TRBJ2-1	TRBD2	TGTGCCAGCAGCTTAGTCCGGACTAGCGGGAGCAATGAGCAGTTCTTC	CASSLVRTSGSNEQFF
many	TRBV29-1	TRBJ2-5	-	TGCAGCGCCCCTTTTTCGGCAGGGAAAGAGACCCAGTACTTC	CSAPFSAGKETQYF
many	TRBV12-3/TRBV12-4	TRBJ1-5	-	TGTGCCAGCAGTTTATTGAGAGCTCAGCCCCAGCATTTT	CASSLLRAQPQHF
few	TRBV11-2	TRBJ2-3	TRBD2	TGTGCCAGCAGCGTACCATCTAGCGGTACTAGCACAGATACGCAGTATTTT	CASSVPSSGTSTDTQYF
-	TRBV24-1	TRBJ2-3	TRBD1	TGTGCCACCAGTGATATCGCCGGACAGGGAGATACGCAGTATTTT	CATSDIAGQGDTQYF
few	TRBV20-1	TRBJ1-1	-	TGCAGTGCTAGAGAAGTGTCTTTCTTT	CSAREVSFF
-	TRBV12-3/TRBV12-4	TRBJ1-1	-	TGTGCCAGCAGTCCCGGGTCGGACAGACCTGAAGCTTTCTTT	CASSPGSDRPEAFF
few	TRBV4-1	TRBJ1-1	-	TGCGCCAGCAGCCAACAGGGACAGAACACTGAAGCTTTCTTT	CASSQQGQNTEAFF